Included here is one T cell receptor (beta chain) sequence, with context. V lost 3 bases and J 8 bases, leaving 12 bases between the germline ends. The germline CDR1 and CDR2 sequences are KGHDR and SFDVKD. This CDR3 region has 14 residues. This entry is derived from a study of blood T cell repertoires in COVID-19. In the authors' methods: How many nucleated cells were present was estimated from reference gene primer amplification. Profiled with immunoSEQ multiplex PCR; TCRdb holds only in-frame clones, not every one. V and J calls and clone size are copied from that table; D and trimming were computed from the DNA. The sample shows 110,000 to 150,000 clones, 78% of them seen only once. Participant-given clinical history determined each cohort assignment.

The chain links TRBV24-1 to TRBJ1-4, with TRBD1 as a possible D gene (5 bases). Sequenced material: PBMCs or T cells enriched from blood (not recorded which). This clonotype was obtained from a woman in her forties or fifties who had recovered from COVID-19. The CDR3 is CATSDKTAGEKLFF. The CDR3 coding sequence is TGTGCCACCAGTGATAAGACAGCGGGGGAAAAACTGTTTTTT.